This T cell receptor beta chain was found in a study of blood T cells in healthy people across ages. Across the study: Using template switching, researchers captured about one barcoded beta molecule for each two T cells.

This clonotype has a handful of counts. The antigen is undetermined. Each donor was a healthy Caucasian individual from Russia, aged roughly 6 to 95. Study-level points and caveats: Compared with aged donors, long-lived donors showed fewer expanded clones, suggesting selection.

The CDR3 consists of 15 residues. V lost 0 bases to trimming and J lost 14 bases, with 22 bases between them. The germline CDR1 and CDR2 sequences are SGDLS and YYNGEE. It was with a sample-barcoded 5' primer and a J-beta primer mix that a second PCR of about 6 to 12 cycles was run. Template switching added a 12-random-nucleotide identifier to every cDNA molecule. A single record per CDR3 protein comes from TCRdb applying MiXCR to the 5' RACE reads. The sample includes 1.4 million to 1.5 million distinct CDR3 sequences, approximately 42% of them seen just once. The rearrangement links TRBV9 to TRBJ2-3; the D gene is possibly TRBD2 (7 bases). This clonotype was sampled from a young woman in good health. The sequenced material came from blood. Here the CDR3 reads CASSVGEGGRDPRYF. The CDR3 coding sequence is TGTGCCAGCAGCGTAGGAGAGGGGGGGCGTGATCCGCGGTATTTT.